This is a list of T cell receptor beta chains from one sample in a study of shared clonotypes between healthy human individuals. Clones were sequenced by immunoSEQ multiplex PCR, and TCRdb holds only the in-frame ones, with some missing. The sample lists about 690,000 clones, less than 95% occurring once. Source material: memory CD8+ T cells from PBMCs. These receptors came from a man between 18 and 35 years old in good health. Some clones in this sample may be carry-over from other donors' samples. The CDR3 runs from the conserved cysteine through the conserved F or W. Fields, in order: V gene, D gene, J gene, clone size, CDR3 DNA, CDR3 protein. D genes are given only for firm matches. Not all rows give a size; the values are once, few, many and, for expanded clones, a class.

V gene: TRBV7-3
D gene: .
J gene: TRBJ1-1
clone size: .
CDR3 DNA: TGTGCCAGCAACTCGGCGGGGGAGGGATCCACTGAAGCTTTCTTT
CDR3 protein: CASNSAGEGSTEAFF

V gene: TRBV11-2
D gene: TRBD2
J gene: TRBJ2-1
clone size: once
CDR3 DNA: TGTGCCAGCAGCCCCCTATCGGGAGGGCGAACGGATGAGCAGTTCTTC
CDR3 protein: CASSPLSGGRTDEQFF

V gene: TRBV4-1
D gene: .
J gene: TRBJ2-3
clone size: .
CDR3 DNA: TGCGCCAGCAGCCAAGTGGCGAAAGGCGGCGATACGCAGTATTTT
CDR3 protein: CASSQVAKGGDTQYF

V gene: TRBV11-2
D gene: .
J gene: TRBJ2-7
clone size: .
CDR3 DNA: TGTGCCAGCAGCTTAGTGGGCCAGGGCCAAAGACCCGAGCAGTACTTC
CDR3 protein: CASSLVGQGQRPEQYF

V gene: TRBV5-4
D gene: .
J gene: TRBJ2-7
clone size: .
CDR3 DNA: TGTGCCAGCAGCTTGAACTACGAGCAGTACTTC
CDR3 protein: CASSLNYEQYF

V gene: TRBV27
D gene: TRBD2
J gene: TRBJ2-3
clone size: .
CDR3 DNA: TGTGCCAGCAGCTACTCGACTAGCGGGAGGGCCGGGCCGCAGTATTTT
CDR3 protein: CASSYSTSGRAGPQYF

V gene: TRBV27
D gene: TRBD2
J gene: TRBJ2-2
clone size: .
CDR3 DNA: TGTGCCAGCAGTTTATGGAGACCTAGCGGGAGGAACACCGGGGAGCTGTTTTTT
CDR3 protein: CASSLWRPSGRNTGELFF

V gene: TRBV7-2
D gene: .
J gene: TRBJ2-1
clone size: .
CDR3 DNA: TGTGCCAGCAGCTTAGACCGGGACCTTTACAATGAGCAGTTCTTC
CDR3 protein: CASSLDRDLYNEQFF

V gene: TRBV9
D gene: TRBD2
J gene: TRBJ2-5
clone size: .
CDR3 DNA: TGTGCCAGCAGCGGGGGGAGGGCACAAGAGACCCAGTACTTC
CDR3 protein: CASSGGRAQETQYF

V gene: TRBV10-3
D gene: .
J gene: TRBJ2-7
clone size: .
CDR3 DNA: TGTGCCATCAGCCCAGCCACCGGAGCGGCCATAGACGAGCAGTACTTC
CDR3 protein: CAISPATGAAIDEQYF

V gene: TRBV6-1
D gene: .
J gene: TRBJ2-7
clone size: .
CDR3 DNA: TGTGCCAGCAGTTTCGGGGACGAGCAGTACTTC
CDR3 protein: CASSFGDEQYF

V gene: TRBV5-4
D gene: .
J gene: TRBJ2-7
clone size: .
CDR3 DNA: TGTGCCAGCAGCCGGGAACCCGGCGCCGAGCAGTACTTC
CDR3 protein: CASSREPGAEQYF

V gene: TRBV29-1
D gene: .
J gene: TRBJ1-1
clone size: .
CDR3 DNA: TGCAGCGTCGCCCAGGGGAGCACTGAAGCTTTCTTT
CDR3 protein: CSVAQGSTEAFF

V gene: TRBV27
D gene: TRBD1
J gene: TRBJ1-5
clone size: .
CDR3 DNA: TGTGCCACCGGACAGGGGATCAGCAATCAGCCCCAGCATTTT
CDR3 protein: CATGQGISNQPQHF

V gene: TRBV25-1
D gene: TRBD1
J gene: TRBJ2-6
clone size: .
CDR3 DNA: TGTGCCAGCAGTGGGGGGACAGGGGCAGGGCCCGGGGCCAACGTCCTGACTTTC
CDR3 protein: CASSGGTGAGPGANVLTF

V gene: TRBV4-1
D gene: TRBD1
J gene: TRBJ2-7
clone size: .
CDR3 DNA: TGCGCCAGCAGCCAACAGGGACAGGGGTACGAGCAGTACTTC
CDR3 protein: CASSQQGQGYEQYF

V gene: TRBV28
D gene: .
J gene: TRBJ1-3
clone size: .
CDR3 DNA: TGTGCCAGCAGTTTAAGGCGGACCCTTTCTGGAAACACCATATATTTT
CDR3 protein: CASSLRRTLSGNTIYF

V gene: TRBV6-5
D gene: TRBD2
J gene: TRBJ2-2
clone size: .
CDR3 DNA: TGTGCCAGCAACTGGGGGAGGGCCAAGGGCGGGGAGCTGTTTTTT
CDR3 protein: CASNWGRAKGGELFF

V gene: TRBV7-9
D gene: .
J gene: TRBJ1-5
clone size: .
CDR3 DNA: TGTGCCAGCAGCCACCAATTGGATCAGCCCCAGCATTTT
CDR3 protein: CASSHQLDQPQHF

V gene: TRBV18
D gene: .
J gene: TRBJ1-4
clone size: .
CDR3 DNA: TGTGCCAGCTCACCCCGCCTAGGGGACGAAGGGTCAGCAACTAATGAAAAACTGTTTTTT
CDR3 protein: CASSPRLGDEGSATNEKLFF

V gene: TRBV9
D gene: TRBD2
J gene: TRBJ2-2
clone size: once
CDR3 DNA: TGTGCCAGCAGCGAACCGCGGGAGGAGGGCACCGGGGAGCTGTTTTTT
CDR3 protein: CASSEPREEGTGELFF

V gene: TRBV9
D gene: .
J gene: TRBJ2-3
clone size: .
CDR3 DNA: TGTGCCAGCAGCGTGGTTGTGTCAGATACGCAGTATTTT
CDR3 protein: CASSVVVSDTQYF

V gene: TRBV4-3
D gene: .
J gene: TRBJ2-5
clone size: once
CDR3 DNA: TGCGCCAGCAGCGCTCGGGACGGCCAAGAGACCCAGTACTTC
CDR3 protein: CASSARDGQETQYF

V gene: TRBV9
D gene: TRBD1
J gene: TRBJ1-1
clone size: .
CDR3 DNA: TGTGCCAGCAGCGCTGGGACCGGGACAGGGAGCACTGAAGCTTTCTTT
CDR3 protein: CASSAGTGTGSTEAFF

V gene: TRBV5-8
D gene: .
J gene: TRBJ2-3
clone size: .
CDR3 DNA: TGTGCCACCCCGGGGGAACAGGGTCCTAGCACAGATACGCAGTATTTT
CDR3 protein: CATPGEQGPSTDTQYF

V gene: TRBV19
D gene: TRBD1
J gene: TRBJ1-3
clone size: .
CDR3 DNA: TGTGCCAGTATCGACCCAAACCGGGACAGGGCTGGAAACACCATATATTTT
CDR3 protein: CASIDPNRDRAGNTIYF

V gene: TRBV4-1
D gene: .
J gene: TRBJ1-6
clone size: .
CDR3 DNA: TGCGCCAGCAGCCAAGATTTCCAGGGGTTGGGGTCACCCCTCCACTTT
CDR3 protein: CASSQDFQGLGSPLHF

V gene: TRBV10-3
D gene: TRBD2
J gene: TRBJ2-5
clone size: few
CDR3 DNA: TGTGCCATCAGTGATATGGCGGGAGCGGAGACCCAGTACTTC
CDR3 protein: CAISDMAGAETQYF

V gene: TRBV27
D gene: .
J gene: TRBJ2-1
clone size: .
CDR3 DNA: TGTGCCAGCAGTTTATCCGGAACATACAATGAGCAGTTCTTC
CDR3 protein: CASSLSGTYNEQFF

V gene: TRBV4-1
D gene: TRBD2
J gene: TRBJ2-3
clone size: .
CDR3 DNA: TGCGCCAGCAGCCAAGGGGTCGCGGGAGGCCCCGTAGGCACAGATACGCAGTATTTT
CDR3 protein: CASSQGVAGGPVGTDTQYF

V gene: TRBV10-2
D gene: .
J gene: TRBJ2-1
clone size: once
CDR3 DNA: TGCGCCAGCAGTGTGGTGGGGAGCTCCTACAATGAGCAGTTCTTC
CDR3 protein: CASSVVGSSYNEQFF

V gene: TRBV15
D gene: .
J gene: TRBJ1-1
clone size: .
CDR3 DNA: TGTGCCACCAGCAGAGTCAGGGGTTGGGACACTGAAGCTTTCTTT
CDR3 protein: CATSRVRGWDTEAFF

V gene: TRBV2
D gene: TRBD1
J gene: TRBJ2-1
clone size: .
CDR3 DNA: TGTGCCAGCAGAAGACAGGGGATCGGGGATGAGCAGTTCTTC
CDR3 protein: CASRRQGIGDEQFF

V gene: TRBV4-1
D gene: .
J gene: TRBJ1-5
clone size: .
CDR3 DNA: TGCGCCAGCAGCCAAGTTGGAGAGGGGGTCGACCAGCCCCAGCATTTT
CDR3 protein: CASSQVGEGVDQPQHF

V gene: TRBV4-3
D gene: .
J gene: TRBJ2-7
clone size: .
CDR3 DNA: TGCGCCAGCAGCCAAGGTCTCCCAGCAGGTTACGAGCAGTACTTC
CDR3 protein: CASSQGLPAGYEQYF

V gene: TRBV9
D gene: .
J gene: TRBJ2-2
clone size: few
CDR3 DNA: TGTGCCAGCAGCGTAGGGACCTCCACCGGGGAGCTGTTTTTT
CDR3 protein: CASSVGTSTGELFF

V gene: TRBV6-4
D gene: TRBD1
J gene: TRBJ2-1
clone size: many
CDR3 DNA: TGTGCCAGCAGCGTGACAGGGGTTGGTGAGCAGTTCTTC
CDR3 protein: CASSVTGVGEQFF

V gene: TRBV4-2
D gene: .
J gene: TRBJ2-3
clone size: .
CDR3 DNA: TGTGCCAGCAGCCAAGAAGAACGACGTAGCACAGATACGCAGTATTTT
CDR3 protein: CASSQEERRSTDTQYF

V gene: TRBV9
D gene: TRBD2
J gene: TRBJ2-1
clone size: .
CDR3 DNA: TGTGCCAGCAGCGCACGTAGCGGGAAGTCCTACAATGAGCAGTTCTTC
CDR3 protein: CASSARSGKSYNEQFF

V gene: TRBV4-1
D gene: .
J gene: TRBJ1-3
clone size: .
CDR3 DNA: TGCGCCAGCAGTCCCGGCAGGAACTCTGGAAACACCATATATTTT
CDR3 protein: CASSPGRNSGNTIYF

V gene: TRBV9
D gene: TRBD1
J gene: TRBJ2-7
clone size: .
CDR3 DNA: TGTGCCAGCAGCGTAGTATCGGGACAGGCCTACGAGCAGTACTTC
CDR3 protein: CASSVVSGQAYEQYF

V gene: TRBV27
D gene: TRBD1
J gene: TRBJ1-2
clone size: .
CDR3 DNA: TGTGCCAGCAGTTTGGGGGGACAGCCCTATGGCTACACCTTC
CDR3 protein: CASSLGGQPYGYTF

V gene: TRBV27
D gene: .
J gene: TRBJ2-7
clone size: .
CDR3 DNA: TGTGCCAGCGGAAAACAGGGTTTGACTCTTAATTCCTACGAGCAGTACTTC
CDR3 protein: CASGKQGLTLNSYEQYF

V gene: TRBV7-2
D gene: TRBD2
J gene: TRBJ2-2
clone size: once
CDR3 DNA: TGTGCCAGCAGCTTAGCGCGGTACCGGGAGGAAAGCACCGGGGAGCTGTTTTTT
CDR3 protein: CASSLARYREESTGELFF

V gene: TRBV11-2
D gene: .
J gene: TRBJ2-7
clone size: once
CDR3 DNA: TGTGCCAGCAGCTTAGGCAGAGGGTACGAGCAGTACTTC
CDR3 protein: CASSLGRGYEQYF

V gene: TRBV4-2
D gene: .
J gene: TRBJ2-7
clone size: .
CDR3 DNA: TGTGCCAGCAGCCAAGACGGAGGGGAAAGCTCCTACGAGCAGTACTTC
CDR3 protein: CASSQDGGESSYEQYF

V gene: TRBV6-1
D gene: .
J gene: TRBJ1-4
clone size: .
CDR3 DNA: TGTGCCAGCAGGGGCCACGGGGCAACTAATGAAAAACTGTTTTTT
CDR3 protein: CASRGHGATNEKLFF

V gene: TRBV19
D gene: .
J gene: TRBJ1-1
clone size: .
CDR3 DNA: TGTGCCAGTAGTCAACGGACGGCTGAAGCTTTCTTT
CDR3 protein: CASSQRTAEAFF

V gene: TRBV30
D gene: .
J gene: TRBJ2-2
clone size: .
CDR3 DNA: TGTGCCTGGAGGGTAGGGGGGGCCGGGGAGCTGTTTTTT
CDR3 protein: CAWRVGGAGELFF

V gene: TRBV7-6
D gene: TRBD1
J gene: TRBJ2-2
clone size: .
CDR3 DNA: TGTGCCAGCACCCAGACAGGGGTATCGAACACCGGGGAGCTGTTTTTT
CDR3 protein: CASTQTGVSNTGELFF

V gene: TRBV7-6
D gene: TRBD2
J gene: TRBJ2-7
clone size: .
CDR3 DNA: TGTGCCAGCAGCCCGGGGGCCCCGGGACTAGCGGACCTCTACGAGCAGTACTTC
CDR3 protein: CASSPGAPGLADLYEQYF